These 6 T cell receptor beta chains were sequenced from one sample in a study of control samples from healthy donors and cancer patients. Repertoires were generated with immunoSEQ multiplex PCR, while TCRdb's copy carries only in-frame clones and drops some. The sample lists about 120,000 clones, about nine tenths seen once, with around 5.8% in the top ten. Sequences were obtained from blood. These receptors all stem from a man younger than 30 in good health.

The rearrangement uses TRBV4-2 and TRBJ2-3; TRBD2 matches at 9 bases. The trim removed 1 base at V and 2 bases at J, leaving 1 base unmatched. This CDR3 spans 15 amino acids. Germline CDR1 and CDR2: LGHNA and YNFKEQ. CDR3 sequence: CASSQGTSATDTQYF. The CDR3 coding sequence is TGTGCCAGCAGCCAAGGGACTAGCGCCACAGATACGCAGTATTTT.

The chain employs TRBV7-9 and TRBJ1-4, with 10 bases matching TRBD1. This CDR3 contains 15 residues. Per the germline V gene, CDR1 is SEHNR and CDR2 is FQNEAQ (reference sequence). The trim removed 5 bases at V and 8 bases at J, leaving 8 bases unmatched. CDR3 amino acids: CASSPPGTGEEKLFF. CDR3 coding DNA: TGTGCCAGCAGCCCTCCCGGGACAGGGGAGGAAAAACTGTTTTTT.

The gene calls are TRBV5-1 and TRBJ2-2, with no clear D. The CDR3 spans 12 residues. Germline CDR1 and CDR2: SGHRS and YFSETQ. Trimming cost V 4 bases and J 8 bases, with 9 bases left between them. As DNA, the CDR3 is TGCGCCAGCAGCCCCATTAAAGGGGAGCTGTTTTTT. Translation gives CASSPIKGELFF.

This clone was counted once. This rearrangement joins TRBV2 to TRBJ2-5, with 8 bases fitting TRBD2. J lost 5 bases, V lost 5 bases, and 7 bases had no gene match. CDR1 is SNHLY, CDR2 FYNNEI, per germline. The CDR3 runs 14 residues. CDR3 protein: CASSYQRGMETQYF. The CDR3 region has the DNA TGTGCCAGCAGTTACCAGCGGGGGATGGAGACCCAGTACTTC.

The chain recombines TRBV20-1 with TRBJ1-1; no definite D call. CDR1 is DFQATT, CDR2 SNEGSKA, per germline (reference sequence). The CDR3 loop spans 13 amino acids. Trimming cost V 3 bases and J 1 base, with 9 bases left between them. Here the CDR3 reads CSASWAANTEAFF. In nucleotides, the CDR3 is TGCAGTGCTAGTTGGGCAGCGAACACTGAAGCTTTCTTT.

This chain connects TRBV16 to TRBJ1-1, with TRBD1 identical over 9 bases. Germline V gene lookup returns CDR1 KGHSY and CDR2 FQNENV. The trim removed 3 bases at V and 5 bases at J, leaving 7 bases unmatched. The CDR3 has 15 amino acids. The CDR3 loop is CASSQGQGTVTEAFF. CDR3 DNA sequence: TGTGCCAGCAGCCAGGGACAGGGAACGGTTACTGAAGCTTTCTTT.